These 21 T cell receptor beta chains came from one sample sequenced in a study of cytomegalovirus exposure and HLA in healthy donors. This PCR relied on a set of 60 Vbeta primers and 13 Jbeta primers. Assay: immunoSEQ multiplex PCR; the TCRdb copy retains only in-frame clones and omits some. The data show 160,000 or so clones, around three quarters seen once. Material for sequencing was PBMCs. The receptor set was obtained from a middle-aged man in good health and CMV-seronegative.

In DNA, the CDR3 is TGTGCCAGCAGCAGCCGGCGGGGGGTATATTTCATTCAGTACTTC. Translated: CASSSRRGVYFIQYF. The rearrangement uses TRBV28 and TRBJ2-4, with 8 bases that match TRBD2. V dropped 6 bases and J dropped 9; count of bases not matched to a gene: 13. The CDR3 contains 15 residues. The germline V gene has CDR1 MDHEN and CDR2 SYDVKM.

This chain uses TRBV5-6 with TRBJ1-5; weak D call: TRBD1 (6 bases). The CDR3 is 15 amino acids. Trimming cost V 3 bases and J 0 bases, with 10 bases left between them. Germline V gene sequence: CDR1 SGHDT, CDR2 YYEEEE. The CDR3 spells CASSWGHYSNQPQHF. CDR3 coding DNA: TGTGCCAGCAGCTGGGGGCATTATAGCAATCAGCCCCAGCATTTT.

The chain is built from TRBV5-4 and TRBJ2-3; 9 nucleotides match TRBD2. CDR1 and CDR2 from the germline V gene are SGHNT and YYREEE (reference sequence). The ends lost 7 bases at V and 6 bases at J; junction bases unmatched: 12. This CDR3 comprises 15 residues. CDR3 sequence (DNA): TGTGCCAGCGCGTTGGGCGGGAGGGCCCGCGATACGCAGTATTTT. Encoded protein: CASALGGRARDTQYF.

In its sample, this clone was seen a few times. The gene calls are TRBV2 and TRBJ2-4; D perhaps matches TRBD2 (5 bases). The CDR3 spans 14 residues. The germline V and J ends were trimmed by 2 bases and 12 bases, with 17 bases remaining between them. Germline-derived CDR1 and CDR2 are SNHLY and FYNNEI. The CDR3 DNA follows: TGTGCCAGCAGTGAACTAGCCTCGCTCGGCAGTCAGTACTTC. Its protein product is CASSELASLGSQYF.

The chain is built from TRBV7-2 and TRBJ2-1; 9 bases agree with TRBD2. The trim removed 5 bases at V and 13 bases at J, leaving 9 bases unmatched. The germline gives CDR1 SGHTA, CDR2 FQGNSA. This CDR3 region has 13 residues. DNA for the CDR3: TGTGCCAGCAGCACCCCTAGCGGGGTCAATCAGTTCTTC. Translating gives CASSTPSGVNQFF.

This chain connects TRBV6-5 to TRBJ2-7; weak D call: TRBD2 (5 bases). This CDR3 is 13 amino acids long. Germline V CDR1 and CDR2: MNHEY, SVGAGI. V lost 5 bases to trimming and J lost 2 bases, with 10 bases between them. In DNA form, the CDR3 reads TGTGCCAGCAGTGAGCCGGGAACCTACGAGCAGTACTTC. It translates to CASSEPGTYEQYF.

This clone came up a few times. This sequence joins TRBV30 and TRBJ2-1; D perhaps matches TRBD2 (6 bases). V gave up 2 bases and J gave up 5 bases, with 10 bases separating them. The CDR3 consists of 13 residues. CDR1 is GTSNPN, CDR2 SVGIG, per germline (reference sequence). In nucleotides, the CDR3 is TGTGCCTGGAGTTACCGGAGGGACAATGAGCAGTTCTTC. Protein sequence: CAWSYRRDNEQFF.

About this clone itself: An end of the junction does not agree with germline; a read error may underlie this. V is TRBV5-1 and J is TRBJ2-5; D possibly corresponds to TRBD1 (6 bases). The CDR3 length is 13 residues. The germline CDR1 and CDR2 sequences are SGHRS and YFSETQ. CDR3 region: CTSRDNPQETQYF. The CDR3 region has the DNA TGCACCAGCCGGGACAATCCCCAAGAGACCCAGTACTTC.

This chain connects TRBV19 to TRBJ1-5; tentative D call: TRBD1 (6 bases). Looked up from germline, CDR1 is LNHDA and CDR2 is SQIVND (reference sequence). V lost 3 bases and J 4 bases, leaving 13 bases between the germline ends. The CDR3 spans 15 residues. CDR3 in amino acids: CASSIVWQGNQPQHF. The CDR3 nucleotides read TGTGCCAGTAGTATTGTGTGGCAGGGGAATCAGCCCCAGCATTTT.

The chain has TRBV5-4 and TRBJ2-3; D remains unclear. The length of the CDR3 is 16 residues. Germline lookup yields CDR1 SGHNT and CDR2 YYREEE (reference sequence). V shed 1 base and J shed 2 bases, with 14 bases lying between them. CDR3 nucleotide sequence: TGTGCCAGCAGCTTGTCCATTCGGCAGGTCACAGATACGCAGTATTTT. It is translated as CASSLSIRQVTDTQYF.

This clone was counted between two and nine times. The chain combines TRBV7-2 with TRBJ2-6; 12 bases line up with TRBD2. CDR3 length: 18 residues. The V gene's germline CDR1 is SGHTA and CDR2 FQGNSA. The J segment lost 1 base and the V segment lost 5 bases, leaving 6 bases of the junction unmatched. The DNA for the CDR3 is TGTGCCAGCAGCCCGGGACTAGCGGGCCCTTCTGGGGCCAACGTCCTGACTTTC. As protein: CASSPGLAGPSGANVLTF.

This clone was counted a single time. The J gene is TRBJ1-2, the V gene TRBV5-4, with 7 bases fitting TRBD1. The CDR3 sequence is 15 residues long. The germline V gene encodes CDR1 SGHNT and CDR2 YYREEE (reference sequence). V was pared by 3 bases and J by 5 bases, with 10 bases of the junction left unmatched. CDR3 sequence: CASSSKTGLNYGYTF. The CDR3 DNA reads TGTGCCAGCAGCTCAAAGACAGGGTTGAATTATGGCTACACCTTC.

The chain links TRBV9 to TRBJ2-5, with D perhaps matching TRBD2 (5 bases). The CDR3 is made up of 15 amino acids. Germline lookup yields CDR1 SGDLS and CDR2 YYNGEE. V was cut by 1 base and J by 4 bases, with 14 bases left in between. DNA for the CDR3: TGTGCCAGCAGCGTATACTCAGGAGGCCTAGAGACCCAGTACTTC. It is translated as CASSVYSGGLETQYF.

J is TRBJ2-1 and V is TRBV11-2; 8 bases align to TRBD2. CDR1 is SGHAT, CDR2 FQNNGV, per germline. V shed 4 bases, J shed 2 bases, and the junction held 7 bases outside the gene matches. This CDR3 is 16 amino acids long. CDR3 sequence reads: CASSSTGTRAYNEQFF. The CDR3 DNA sequence: TGTGCCAGCAGCTCAACCGGGACTAGAGCCTACAATGAGCAGTTCTTC.

The chain uses TRBV6-1 and TRBJ1-2, with D unresolved. Germline V gene data show CDR1 as MNHNS and CDR2 as SASEGT. V shed 0 bases and J shed 3 bases, with 5 bases lying between them. The CDR3 has 13 residues. The CDR3 DNA is TGTGCCAGCAGTGAAGCACGGGACTATGGCTACACCTTC. Protein sequence: CASSEARDYGYTF.

The chain employs TRBV6-6 and TRBJ2-7; TRBD2 is a possible D gene (6 bases). The CDR3 loop spans 16 amino acids. Trimming left V 6 bases short and J 1 base short, with 19 bases between. CDR1 is MNHNY and CDR2 is SVGAGI in the germline V gene (reference sequence). This CDR3 reads CASSPTESGVSYEQYF. The DNA for the CDR3 is TGTGCCAGCAGCCCGACGGAATCGGGGGTGTCCTACGAGCAGTACTTC.

V usage is TRBV19 and J usage is TRBJ2-3, with 7 nucleotides matching TRBD2. CDR1 is LNHDA, CDR2 SQIVND, per germline (reference sequence). V lost 5 bases to trimming and J lost 2 bases; unmatched junction nucleotides: 7. There are 15 residues in the CDR3. The CDR3 region is CASSLPSGFTDTQYF. The CDR3 DNA reads TGTGCCAGTAGTCTACCTAGCGGCTTCACAGATACGCAGTATTTT. Supplemented by reference TRBV19 and TRBJ2-3, the full variable domain reads DGGITQSPKYLFRKEGQNVTLSCEQNLNHDAMYWYRQDPGQGLRLIYYSQIVNDFQKGDIAEGYSVSREKKESFPLTVTSAQKNPTAFYLCASSLPSGFTDTQYFGPGTRLTVL.

The rearrangement uses TRBV7-6 and TRBJ2-5, with 8 bases matching TRBD2. The length of the CDR3 is 17 residues. Germline loops: CDR1 SGHVS, CDR2 FNYEAQ. V was clipped by 1 base and J by 4 bases; unmatched bases: 11. The CDR3 DNA reads TGTGCCAGCAGCTTAGTAACGGCGGGAGGAGCCGGAGAGACCCAGTACTTC. Amino acid sequence: CASSLVTAGGAGETQYF.

This rearrangement joins TRBV5-5 to TRBJ1-2; the D is unclear. CDR1 and CDR2 from the germline V gene are SGHKS and YYEKEE (reference sequence). V lost 8 bases and J 1 base, leaving 6 bases between the germline ends. This CDR3 region has 11 residues. The CDR3 loop reads CASGSNYGYTF. For the CDR3, the DNA is TGTGCCAGTGGGAGTAACTATGGCTACACCTTC.

V is TRBV28 and J is TRBJ2-3; 8 bases match TRBD1. CDR1 and CDR2 (germline): MDHEN, SYDVKM. V dropped 3 bases and J dropped 6; count of bases not matched to a gene: 8. The CDR3 extends over 15 amino acids. CDR3 in DNA: TGTGCCAGCAGTTTGCAGGGGGCCTACCCGGATACGCAGTATTTT. Protein: CASSLQGAYPDTQYF.

This clone is a singleton in its sample. This rearrangement joins TRBV13 to TRBJ2-7, with TRBD2 identical over 8 bases. From germline, CDR1 is PRHDT and CDR2 FYEKMQ (reference sequence). V was pared by 6 bases and J by 0 bases, with 4 bases of the junction left unmatched. CDR3 size: 14 residues. CDR3 sequence (DNA): TGTGCCAGCAGTCAGGCGGGAGGCTCCTACGAGCAGTACTTC. It yields the protein CASSQAGGSYEQYF.